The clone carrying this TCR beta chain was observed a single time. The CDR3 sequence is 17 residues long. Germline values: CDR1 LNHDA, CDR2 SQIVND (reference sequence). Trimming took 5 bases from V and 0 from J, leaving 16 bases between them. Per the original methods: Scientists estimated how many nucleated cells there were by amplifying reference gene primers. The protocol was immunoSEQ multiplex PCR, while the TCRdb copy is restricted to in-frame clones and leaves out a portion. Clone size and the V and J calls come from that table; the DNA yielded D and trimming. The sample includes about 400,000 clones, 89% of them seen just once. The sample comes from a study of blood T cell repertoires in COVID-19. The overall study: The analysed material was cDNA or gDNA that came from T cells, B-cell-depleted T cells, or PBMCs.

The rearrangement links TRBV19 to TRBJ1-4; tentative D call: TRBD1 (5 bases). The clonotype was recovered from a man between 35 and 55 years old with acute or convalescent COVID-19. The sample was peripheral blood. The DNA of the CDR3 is TGTGCCAGTAGTGCCACGGAGGGGATCGCAACTAATGAAAAACTGTTTTTT. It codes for CASSATEGIATNEKLFF.